This TCR beta chain was observed in a study of early T cells in non-severe SARS-CoV-2 infection. TCRdb ran MiXCR on the 5' RACE reads and lists one entry per CDR3 protein. The repertoire holds about 49,000 distinct CDR3 sequences, about 10% seen once, with 9.1% in the top ten. CDR3 length: 16 amino acids. The ends were cut back, 1 base at V and 1 base at J, with 11 bases in the middle. The germline CDR1 and CDR2 sequences are SEHNR and FQNEAQ (reference sequence). This clonotype was counted between two and nine times. The chain links TRBV7-9 to TRBJ1-5, with D unclear. This clonotype was obtained from an adult who was a healthcare worker with PCR-confirmed SARS-CoV-2 infection or an uninfected control (not recorded which). Sequencing was done on a sample of whole blood. CDR3 residues: CASSLVGSQSNQPQHF. Written as DNA, the CDR3 is TGTGCCAGCAGCTTAGTCGGGAGTCAGAGCAATCAGCCCCAGCATTTT.